This TCR beta chain stems from a study of vaccination effects on CD4 cells after COVID-19. Study details: Participants each got two BNT162b2 or mRNA-1273 vaccine doses.

Subsequent to about 10 days of culture, CD4+ T cells were isolated. Sequencing was performed with immunoSEQ multiplex PCR; in TCRdb, only in-frame clones are kept and a portion is missing. Here the sample spans around 56,000 clones, about 80% being singletons. As to this clone: Its matching antigen is unknown.

The specimen was CD4+ T cells from PBMCs cultured without peptide, collected before COVID-19 vaccination. This clonotype was sampled from a human donor who received a COVID-19 vaccine.

CDR3: CASRSGGDPTGELFF. Here the CDR3 DNA reads TGTGCCAGCAGGAGCGGGGGGGACCCCACCGGGGAGCTGTTTTTT. The chain couples TRBV7-9 to TRBJ2-2, with 10 bases lining up with TRBD2. The length of the CDR3 is 15 residues. Unmatched junction bases numbered 5, after V lost 6 bases and J lost 4 bases. Per the germline V gene, CDR1 is SEHNR and CDR2 is FQNEAQ (reference sequence).